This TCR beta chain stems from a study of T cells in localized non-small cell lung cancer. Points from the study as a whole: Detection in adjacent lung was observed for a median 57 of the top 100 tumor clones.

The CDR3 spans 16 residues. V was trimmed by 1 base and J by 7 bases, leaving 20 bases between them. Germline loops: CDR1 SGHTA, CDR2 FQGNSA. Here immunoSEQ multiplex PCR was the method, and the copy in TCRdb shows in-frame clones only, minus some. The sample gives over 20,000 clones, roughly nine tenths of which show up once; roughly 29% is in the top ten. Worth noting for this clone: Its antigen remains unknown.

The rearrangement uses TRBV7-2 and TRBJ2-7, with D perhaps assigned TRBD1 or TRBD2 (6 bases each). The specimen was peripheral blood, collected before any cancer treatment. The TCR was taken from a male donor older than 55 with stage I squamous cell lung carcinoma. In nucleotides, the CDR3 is TGTGCCAGCAGCTTAGGGGGGGCTAGCGAGTTGGAGGAGCAGTACTTC. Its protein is CASSLGGASELEEQYF.